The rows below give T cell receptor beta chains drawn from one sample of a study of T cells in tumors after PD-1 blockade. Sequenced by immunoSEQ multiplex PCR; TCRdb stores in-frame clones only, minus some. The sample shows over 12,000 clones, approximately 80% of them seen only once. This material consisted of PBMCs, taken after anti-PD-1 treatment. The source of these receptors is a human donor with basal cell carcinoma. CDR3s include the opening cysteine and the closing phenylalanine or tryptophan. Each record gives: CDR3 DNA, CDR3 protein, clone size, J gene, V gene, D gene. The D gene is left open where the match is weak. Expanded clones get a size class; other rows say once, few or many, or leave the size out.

DNA: TGTGCCAGCAACGACATATACAGGGGGCAGGAAAACATTCAGTACTTC; CDR3: CASNDIYRGQENIQYF; size: NA; J: TRBJ2-4; V: TRBV5-5; D: TRBD1
DNA: TGCGCCAGCAGCTTGGGACTAGCCAACACACGCACAGATACGCAGTATTTT; CDR3: CASSLGLANTRTDTQYF; size: once; J: TRBJ2-3; V: TRBV5-1; D: TRBD2
DNA: TGTGCCAGCAGCTTGCGGGGTTCCTACGAGCAGTACTTC; CDR3: CASSLRGSYEQYF; size: NA; J: TRBJ2-7; V: TRBV6-2/TRBV6-3; D: NA
DNA: TGTGCCAGCAGACAAGATAACTATGGCTACACCTTC; CDR3: CASRQDNYGYTF; size: NA; J: TRBJ1-2; V: TRBV28; D: NA
DNA: TGTGCCAGCAGCGTAGGAGGGGGGAGCACAGATACGCAGTATTTT; CDR3: CASSVGGGSTDTQYF; size: few; J: TRBJ2-3; V: TRBV9; D: NA
DNA: TGTGCCAGCAGGGGGCCTCGGGACACCCATGAGCAGTTCTTC; CDR3: CASRGPRDTHEQFF; size: NA; J: TRBJ2-1; V: TRBV6-5; D: NA
DNA: TGTGCCAGCAGCTTACCAGATACGCAGTATTTT; CDR3: CASSLPDTQYF; size: NA; J: TRBJ2-3; V: TRBV7-9; D: NA
DNA: TGCGCCAGCAGCTTGCGGGACAGGGTCGGCACCGGGGAGCTGTTTTTT; CDR3: CASSLRDRVGTGELFF; size: NA; J: TRBJ2-2; V: TRBV5-1; D: TRBD1
DNA: TGTGCCAGCACACCGACAGGGGAGGGGAATCAGCCCCAGCATTTT; CDR3: CASTPTGEGNQPQHF; size: once; J: TRBJ1-5; V: TRBV6-6; D: TRBD1
DNA: TGTGCCAGTTCTGGGCGGGGGGTGCTCACAGATACGCAGTATTTT; CDR3: CASSGRGVLTDTQYF; size: few; J: TRBJ2-3; V: TRBV6-6; D: TRBD2
DNA: TGCGCCAGCAGCCAAGACAGGGGGATCCCTGAAGCTTTCTTT; CDR3: CASSQDRGIPEAFF; size: NA; J: TRBJ1-1; V: TRBV5-1; D: TRBD1
DNA: TGTGCCAGCAGACAGACAGGGGCGGGTGAAAAACTGTTTTTT; CDR3: CASRQTGAGEKLFF; size: NA; J: TRBJ1-4; V: TRBV6-5; D: TRBD1
DNA: TGTGCCAGCAGACCATACAGCACAGATACGCAGTATTTT; CDR3: CASRPYSTDTQYF; size: NA; J: TRBJ2-3; V: TRBV28; D: NA
DNA: TGTGCCAGCAGCGGCGTTGGAAACACCATATATTTT; CDR3: CASSGVGNTIYF; size: medium-sized; J: TRBJ1-3; V: TRBV11-3; D: NA
DNA: TGTGCCAGCAAGGGACGGATAAGCAATCAGCCCCAGCATTTT; CDR3: CASKGRISNQPQHF; size: NA; J: TRBJ1-5; V: TRBV6-5; D: NA
DNA: TGTGCCAGCAGCAAAGGGACAGGGGGCTATAATTCACCCCTCCACTTT; CDR3: CASSKGTGGYNSPLHF; size: NA; J: TRBJ1-6; V: TRBV21-1; D: NA
DNA: TGCGCCAGCAGTTTCTTGGACAGGTTTGGAAACACCATATATTTT; CDR3: CASSFLDRFGNTIYF; size: NA; J: TRBJ1-3; V: TRBV4-1; D: TRBD1
DNA: TGTGCCAGCAGTGTCGACACAGGGGCTAATGAAAAACTGTTTTTT; CDR3: CASSVDTGANEKLFF; size: NA; J: TRBJ1-4; V: TRBV27; D: TRBD1
DNA: TGTGCCTGGAGTGCCTTAGCGGCAGTGGACGAGCAGTACTTC; CDR3: CAWSALAAVDEQYF; size: NA; J: TRBJ2-7; V: TRBV30; D: NA
DNA: TGCGCCAGCAGCCAAGGGCCCCAAAGGACACTTAATGAAAAACTGTTTTTT; CDR3: CASSQGPQRTLNEKLFF; size: NA; J: TRBJ1-4; V: TRBV4-3; D: NA
DNA: TGTGCCAGCAGTTTAGCGTTCACTGAAGCTTTCTTT; CDR3: CASSLAFTEAFF; size: NA; J: TRBJ1-1; V: TRBV12-3/TRBV12-4; D: NA
DNA: TGTGCCAGCAGCGGACAGTCTAACTATAATTCACCCCTCCACTTT; CDR3: CASSGQSNYNSPLHF; size: NA; J: TRBJ1-6; V: TRBV6-5; D: NA
DNA: TGTGCCAGCAGTTCCCGCCGTAGCGGCGGCAGCTCCTACGAGCAGTACTTC; CDR3: CASSSRRSGGSSYEQYF; size: NA; J: TRBJ2-7; V: TRBV28; D: NA
DNA: TGTGCCAGCAGCGTCCTAGCGGGAGACACAGATACGCAGTATTTT; CDR3: CASSVLAGDTDTQYF; size: medium-sized; J: TRBJ2-3; V: TRBV11-1; D: TRBD2
DNA: TGTGCCAGCAGTTTCATAGGGATGACTGAAGCTTTCTTT; CDR3: CASSFIGMTEAFF; size: NA; J: TRBJ1-1; V: TRBV28; D: NA
DNA: TGTGCCAGCAGTCCCCGAACAGGGCGAGCTTTCTTT; CDR3: CASSPRTGRAFF; size: once; J: TRBJ1-1; V: TRBV6-5; D: NA
DNA: TGTGCCAGCACTTTTGCCGGGACTAGCGGGAGCAATGAGCAGTTCTTC; CDR3: CASTFAGTSGSNEQFF; size: once; J: TRBJ2-1; V: TRBV28; D: TRBD2
DNA: TGTGCCAGCAGCGGGGACAGGGGTTATTCACCCCTCCACTTT; CDR3: CASSGDRGYSPLHF; size: NA; J: TRBJ1-6; V: TRBV6-2/TRBV6-3; D: TRBD1
DNA: TGTGCCAGCAGTTTCGGACTAGCGGGGACAGATACGCAGTATTTT; CDR3: CASSFGLAGTDTQYF; size: NA; J: TRBJ2-3; V: TRBV6-5; D: TRBD2
DNA: TGTGCCAGCACCCCGTCGCTGGAGGAGCAGTACTTC; CDR3: CASTPSLEEQYF; size: NA; J: TRBJ2-5; V: TRBV6-5; D: NA
DNA: TGTGCCAGTAGTCCCGGGAGTCGGACTAATGAAAAACTGTTTTTT; CDR3: CASSPGSRTNEKLFF; size: NA; J: TRBJ1-4; V: TRBV19; D: NA
DNA: TGTGCCAGCAGGCCCGGACAGGGTGACTTCAATCAGCCCCAGCATTTT; CDR3: CASRPGQGDFNQPQHF; size: once; J: TRBJ1-5; V: TRBV6-6; D: TRBD1
DNA: TGCGCCAGCAGCTTGGGGCCCGGGACAGCGTACCAAGAGACCCAGTACTTC; CDR3: CASSLGPGTAYQETQYF; size: once; J: TRBJ2-5; V: TRBV5-1; D: TRBD1
DNA: TGTGCCTGCTGTGATGGGTGGGCGGGGGTGGGGAGCTCCTACAATGAGCAGTTCTTC; CDR3: CACCDGWAGVGSSYNEQFF; size: few; J: TRBJ2-1; V: TRBV2; D: TRBD2
DNA: TGTGCCAGCAGCCTCGGTTTTTCTGAAGCTTTCTTT; CDR3: CASSLGFSEAFF; size: few; J: TRBJ1-1; V: TRBV5-4; D: NA
DNA: TGTGCCAGCAGCTTCCTGACTAGCGGGGAGCAGTTCTTC; CDR3: CASSFLTSGEQFF; size: NA; J: TRBJ2-1; V: TRBV5-4; D: TRBD2
DNA: TGCGCCAGCGGCGCGGTTGGGGTGGGCACAGATACGCAGTATTTT; CDR3: CASGAVGVGTDTQYF; size: NA; J: TRBJ2-3; V: TRBV5-1; D: NA
DNA: TGTGCCAGTAGTAAGTCGACAGGGTCAAACTTCTACGAGCAGTACTTC; CDR3: CASSKSTGSNFYEQYF; size: NA; J: TRBJ2-7; V: TRBV19; D: TRBD1
DNA: TGTGCCAGCAGCCCCTACACAGATACGCAGTATTTT; CDR3: CASSPYTDTQYF; size: NA; J: TRBJ2-3; V: TRBV7-9; D: NA
DNA: TGTGCCTGGGGAACAGGGGGCTCCGAGCAGTACTTC; CDR3: CAWGTGGSEQYF; size: NA; J: TRBJ2-7; V: TRBV30; D: TRBD1
DNA: TGTGCCAGCAGCCCGACAGGGGACCTTTACAATGAGCAGTTCTTC; CDR3: CASSPTGDLYNEQFF; size: NA; J: TRBJ2-1; V: TRBV9; D: TRBD1
DNA: TGTGCCAGTAGCGGGAGCTTAGGGAATGAGCAGTTCTTC; CDR3: CASSGSLGNEQFF; size: once; J: TRBJ2-1; V: TRBV19; D: NA
DNA: TGTGCCAGCAGCGTAGATATAGGGGCAGGGCGCGGCTACACCTTC; CDR3: CASSVDIGAGRGYTF; size: once; J: TRBJ1-2; V: TRBV9; D: NA
DNA: TGTGCCAGCAGCTTGGCCAGGGCAACTACCTACAATGAGCAGTTCTTC; CDR3: CASSLARATTYNEQFF; size: NA; J: TRBJ2-1; V: TRBV5-4; D: NA
DNA: TGCGCCAGCAGCTACCGGGACACGGGGTCGTGGGGGGAGCTGTTTTTT; CDR3: CASSYRDTGSWGELFF; size: medium-sized; J: TRBJ2-2; V: TRBV10-1; D: NA
DNA: TGTGCCAGCAGCGGGGCAGGGATTTTCAATCAGCCCCAGCATTTT; CDR3: CASSGAGIFNQPQHF; size: NA; J: TRBJ1-5; V: TRBV5-5; D: NA
DNA: TGTGCCAGCAGCTTAAGTGACCTGGGTTCCTTCAATCAGCCCCAGCATTTT; CDR3: CASSLSDLGSFNQPQHF; size: few; J: TRBJ1-5; V: TRBV5-6; D: NA
DNA: TGTGCCAGCAGCTATGACAGGGTGGGGGGTCTAACCAAAAACATTCAGTACTTC; CDR3: CASSYDRVGGLTKNIQYF; size: NA; J: TRBJ2-4; V: TRBV5-6; D: NA
DNA: TGCGCCAGCACCCAAGGGGACTACTACACAGATACGCAGTATTTT; CDR3: CASTQGDYYTDTQYF; size: NA; J: TRBJ2-3; V: TRBV5-1; D: TRBD2
DNA: TGTGCCAGCAGTTACATTAGGGGACTCACAGATACGCAGTATTTT; CDR3: CASSYIRGLTDTQYF; size: NA; J: TRBJ2-3; V: TRBV6-2/TRBV6-3; D: NA
DNA: TGTGCCAGCAGCCCGTCGGGAGGGACCGGGGAGCTGTTTTTT; CDR3: CASSPSGGTGELFF; size: NA; J: TRBJ2-2; V: TRBV3-1/TRBV3-2; D: TRBD2
DNA: TGTGCCAGCAGCGTAGACGACGCCCGCTCTGGAAACACCATATATTTT; CDR3: CASSVDDARSGNTIYF; size: NA; J: TRBJ1-3; V: TRBV9; D: NA